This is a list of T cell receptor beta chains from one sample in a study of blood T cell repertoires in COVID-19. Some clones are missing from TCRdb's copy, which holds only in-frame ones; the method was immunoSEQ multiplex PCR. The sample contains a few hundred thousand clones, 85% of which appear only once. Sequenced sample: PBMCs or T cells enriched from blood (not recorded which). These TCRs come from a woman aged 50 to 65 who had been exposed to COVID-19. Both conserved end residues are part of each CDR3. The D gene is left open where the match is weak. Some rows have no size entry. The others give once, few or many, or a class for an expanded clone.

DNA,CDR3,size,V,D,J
TGTGCCAGTAGTTCTGCGACCCGGGACAGGGGGTGGAACACTGAAGCTTTCTTT,CASSSATRDRGWNTEAFF,once,TRBV19,TRBD1,TRBJ1-1
TGTGCCATCAGCCCGACAGGGAACGAGCAGTACTTC,CAISPTGNEQYF,-,TRBV10-3,TRBD1,TRBJ2-7
TGCGCCAGCAGCTTGGACAGGGGGCGAGATACGCAGTATTTT,CASSLDRGRDTQYF,-,TRBV5-1,TRBD1,TRBJ2-3
TGTGCTAGTGGTCCTCAAGGGACAGGAGGTTGGAACACTGAAGCTTTCTTT,CASGPQGTGGWNTEAFF,few,TRBV12-5,TRBD1,TRBJ1-1
TGCGCCAGCAGCGCAAACAGGGTAACTGAAGCTTTCTTT,CASSANRVTEAFF,-,TRBV5-1,-,TRBJ1-1
TGTGCCAGCAGTGGATTACCGGGACAGGAGGCTTTCTTT,CASSGLPGQEAFF,once,TRBV25-1,TRBD1,TRBJ1-1
TGCGCCAGTGGGGGTACAGGGGTAGATACGCAGTATTTT,CASGGTGVDTQYF,once,TRBV5-1,TRBD1,TRBJ2-3
TGCGCCAGCAGCACTGTGGAGGTTTCGAACACTGAAGCTTTCTTT,CASSTVEVSNTEAFF,-,TRBV5-1,-,TRBJ1-1
TGTGCCATCAGTGAAGTAACGGGGGGATCTGAAGCTTTCTTT,CAISEVTGGSEAFF,few,TRBV10-3,-,TRBJ1-1
TGTGCCAGTAGTATAGACGGACTAAACACTGAAGCTTTCTTT,CASSIDGLNTEAFF,once,TRBV19,-,TRBJ1-1
TGTGCCAGCGGACAGGACGGGGGCTACACCTTC,CASGQDGGYTF,-,TRBV7-3,TRBD1,TRBJ1-2
TGTGCCAGCAGCTTGGTAGCCAGTCGGATTGGAAACACCATATATTTT,CASSLVASRIGNTIYF,-,TRBV11-2,-,TRBJ1-3
TGTGCCAGCAGCTTAGATGGGGGGGCCGAGGATACGCAGTATTTT,CASSLDGGAEDTQYF,-,TRBV11-2,-,TRBJ2-3
TGTGCCAGCAGCTCCTCGGGACTAGCGGGGGGATACGAGCAGTACTTC,CASSSSGLAGGYEQYF,-,TRBV7-2,TRBD2,TRBJ2-7
TGTGCCAGCAGCTCCGGACGGGAGAGCTCCTACGAGCAGTACTTC,CASSSGRESSYEQYF,-,TRBV7-2,-,TRBJ2-7
TGTGCCAGCAGCTTAGAAGGCTGGGCAGGGAGGTCTGGAAACACCATATATTTT,CASSLEGWAGRSGNTIYF,-,TRBV7-8,-,TRBJ1-3
TGTGCCAGCAGCCAACCGGGTCGGTATGGCTACACCTTC,CASSQPGRYGYTF,many,TRBV3-1/TRBV3-2,-,TRBJ1-2
TGTGCCTGGAAGTTCGGAAGGACAAGGGCCACCTCGGGTAATGAAAAACTGTTTTTT,CAWKFGRTRATSGNEKLFF,-,TRBV30,-,TRBJ1-4
TGTGCCAGCAGCTTGGCCGGAGGTGACCCCCGGGGAGGCGGCTACACCTTC,CASSLAGGDPRGGGYTF,-,TRBV5-4,-,TRBJ1-2
TGTGCCAGCAGCCTAAGCCCGGGGAATGAGCAGTTCTTC,CASSLSPGNEQFF,few,TRBV7-2,-,TRBJ2-1
TGTGCCTGGGCCGCCCCAGGAAGATGGTATGGCTACACCTTC,CAWAAPGRWYGYTF,-,TRBV30,-,TRBJ1-2
TGTGCCAGCAGCCAAGGGCCAGGGGCGGTGACCCAGTACTTC,CASSQGPGAVTQYF,-,TRBV3-1/TRBV3-2,-,TRBJ2-5
TGTGCTAGTGGATCCCTCAACACGTATGGCTACACCTTC,CASGSLNTYGYTF,-,TRBV12-5,-,TRBJ1-2
TGTGCCAGCAGCGCCCTTCCCGGGACCATATATTTT,CASSALPGTIYF,-,TRBV9,-,TRBJ1-3
TGTGCCAGCAGCTTATCTCGGTCCGGCGGCAATGAGCAGTTCTTC,CASSLSRSGGNEQFF,-,TRBV11-2,-,TRBJ2-1
TGTGCCAGCAGTTACGTCCCAGGACAGGGAGACCACGAGCAGTACTTC,CASSYVPGQGDHEQYF,few,TRBV6-2/TRBV6-3,TRBD1,TRBJ2-7
TGCGCCAGCACCGGGACTCACAACGGGGAGCTGTTTTTT,CASTGTHNGELFF,-,TRBV5-1,-,TRBJ2-2
TGTGCCAGCTCACCAAAACAGAACACTGAAGCTTTCTTT,CASSPKQNTEAFF,-,TRBV18,-,TRBJ1-1
TGTGCCAGCAGCTTGCGGGACGGAGTGGATGCTTTCTTT,CASSLRDGVDAFF,-,TRBV11-2,-,TRBJ1-1
TGCGCCAGCAGTTCTACCTCCTCTGGGGCCAACGTCCTGACTTTC,CASSSTSSGANVLTF,-,TRBV5-1,-,TRBJ2-6
TGCGCCAGCAGCTTCCAAGGGGGCGCTAACTATGGCTACACCTTC,CASSFQGGANYGYTF,-,TRBV5-1,TRBD1,TRBJ1-2
TGCGCCAGCAGCGTTACTAGTAGGGGCACAGATACGCAGTATTTT,CASSVTSRGTDTQYF,-,TRBV5-1,-,TRBJ2-3
TGTGCCAGCAGCCTGAGGGGACAGGGGGTTTCCTCCTATAATTCACCCCTCCACTTT,CASSLRGQGVSSYNSPLHF,-,TRBV7-6,TRBD1,TRBJ1-6
TGTGCCAGCAGTTTATTAGACAGGGGGCTTAACTATGGCTACACCTTC,CASSLLDRGLNYGYTF,-,TRBV28,TRBD1,TRBJ1-2
TGTGCCAGCAGCTCTGGACAGGGCCGAACTGGGGCCAACGTCCTGACTTTC,CASSSGQGRTGANVLTF,-,TRBV5-6,TRBD1,TRBJ2-6
TGTGCCACCAGCAGGGGGGACACTTCGAACACCGGGGAGCTGTTTTTT,CATSRGDTSNTGELFF,few,TRBV15,-,TRBJ2-2
TGCGCCAGCAGCTCCTACCTGGGGGGACAGGGGGACTACAATGAGCAGTTCTTC,CASSSYLGGQGDYNEQFF,-,TRBV5-1,TRBD1,TRBJ2-1
TGCGCCAGCAGCCTAGACAGATATTCACCCCTCCACTTT,CASSLDRYSPLHF,-,TRBV5-1,-,TRBJ1-6
TGTGCCAGCAGCAAGATCCGCGGAACTGAAGCTTTCTTT,CASSKIRGTEAFF,-,TRBV5-4,-,TRBJ1-1
TGTGCCAGCAGCGCCGCGGGACAGGGGAAGTATGGCTACACCTTC,CASSAAGQGKYGYTF,-,TRBV11-2,TRBD1,TRBJ1-2
TGTGCCAGCAGTTACCGCTCGACTAACTACACCTTC,CASSYRSTNYTF,-,TRBV6-2/TRBV6-3,-,TRBJ1-2
TGTGCCAGCAGCCCGGGACTAGTGTTCACAGATACGCAGTATTTT,CASSPGLVFTDTQYF,-,TRBV5-4,TRBD2,TRBJ2-3
TGCGCCAGGGTAATCCTAGACACTGAAGCTTTCTTT,CARVILDTEAFF,-,TRBV10-1,-,TRBJ1-1
TGTGCCAGCAGTCCCAGGGGCGCCGGGGAGCTGTTTTTT,CASSPRGAGELFF,-,TRBV12-3/TRBV12-4,-,TRBJ2-2
TGTGCCAGCAGCTTAAATCCCCAAGGACTCGCGAACACCGGGGAGCTGTTTTTT,CASSLNPQGLANTGELFF,once,TRBV7-6,-,TRBJ2-2
TGCAGTGCTAGTTCCCTGGTCGGGCAGGGGAACACTGAAGCTTTCTTT,CSASSLVGQGNTEAFF,-,TRBV20-1,-,TRBJ1-1
TGTGCCAGCTCATTGACAGGGTGGAGACAGCCCCAGCATTTT,CASSLTGWRQPQHF,few,TRBV18,TRBD1,TRBJ1-5
TGTGCCAGCAGCCGAACCTCGGACGGGGTAGATTCACCCCTCCACTTT,CASSRTSDGVDSPLHF,-,TRBV7-8,-,TRBJ1-6
TGCAGCGTTGCAAACACCCTCAACACTGAAGCTTTCTTT,CSVANTLNTEAFF,-,TRBV29-1,-,TRBJ1-1
TGTGCCAGCAGCCCCCCCACTAGCGGGGTGTACGAGCAGTACTTC,CASSPPTSGVYEQYF,-,TRBV6-5,TRBD2,TRBJ2-7
TGTGCCAGCAGACGAACGACAGGCCGAAATGAAAAACTGTTTTTT,CASRRTTGRNEKLFF,-,TRBV7-2,-,TRBJ1-4
TGCGCCAGCAGCCAAGTTGACTTGGGACTTACCTACAATGAGCAGTTCTTC,CASSQVDLGLTYNEQFF,many,TRBV4-1,-,TRBJ2-1
TGCGCCAGCGTCCCGGGACTAGCGGACACAGATACGCAGTATTTT,CASVPGLADTDTQYF,-,TRBV5-1,TRBD2,TRBJ2-3